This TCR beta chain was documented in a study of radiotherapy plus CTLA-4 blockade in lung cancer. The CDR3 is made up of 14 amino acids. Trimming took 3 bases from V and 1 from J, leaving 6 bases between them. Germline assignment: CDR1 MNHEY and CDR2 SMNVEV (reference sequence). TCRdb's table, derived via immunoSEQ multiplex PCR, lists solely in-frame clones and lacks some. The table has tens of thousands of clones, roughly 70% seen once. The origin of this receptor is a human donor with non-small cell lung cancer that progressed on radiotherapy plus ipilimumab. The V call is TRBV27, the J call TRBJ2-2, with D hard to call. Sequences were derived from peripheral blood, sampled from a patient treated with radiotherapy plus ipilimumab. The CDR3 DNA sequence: TGTGCCAGCAGTTTCACGGAGAACACCGGGGAGCTGTTTTTT. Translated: CASSFTENTGELFF.